This is a list of T cell receptor beta chains from one sample in a study of blood T cell repertoires in COVID-19. Profiled with immunoSEQ multiplex PCR; TCRdb holds only in-frame clones, not every one. The sample lists approximately 46,000 clones, around 88% occurring once. The sample consisted of peripheral blood. These receptors were taken from a human donor in a cohort sampled during active COVID-19. The CDR3 runs from the conserved cysteine through the conserved F or W. A D gene is named only where the DNA matches it firmly. Size values are once, few and many counts, or a class for expanded clones, and some rows have none.

v_gene	d_gene	abundance	j_gene	CDR3nt	CDR3aa
TRBV6-5	TRBD1	-	TRBJ1-6	TGTGCCAGCAGCCCGGGACAGACTAATTCACCCCTCCACTTT	CASSPGQTNSPLHF
TRBV4-1	TRBD2	-	TRBJ2-7	TGCGCCAGCAGTCTCCTACCCCCCCTGGGACTAGCGGGACCCTACGAGCAGTACTTC	CASSLLPPLGLAGPYEQYF
TRBV11-3	TRBD2	-	TRBJ2-7	TGTGCCAGCAGCTCACAGCGGGGGGGAACCCTCAACGAGCAGTACTTC	CASSSQRGGTLNEQYF
TRBV4-1	TRBD2	-	TRBJ2-5	TGCGCCAGCAGCTTGCGGGGGGGGCCATTACAGACCCAGTACTTC	CASSLRGGPLQTQYF
TRBV27	-	-	TRBJ1-2	TGTGCCAGCAGTCCCGGACAGCTTAACTATGGCTACACCTTC	CASSPGQLNYGYTF
TRBV28	-	once	TRBJ1-1	TGTGCCAGCAGGGAGGGGAACACTGAAGCTTTCTTT	CASREGNTEAFF
TRBV5-1	TRBD1	-	TRBJ2-1	TGCGCCAGCAGCACTACGGGACAGTCCTTTAATGAGCAGTTCTTC	CASSTTGQSFNEQFF
TRBV6-2/TRBV6-3	-	few	TRBJ2-1	TGTGCCAGCAGTTACACGGGGGGCGGTAATGAGCAGTTCTTC	CASSYTGGGNEQFF
TRBV6-1	TRBD1	-	TRBJ2-5	TGTGCCAGCAGTGAACCCGGGACAGGGAGAGAGACCCAGTACTTC	CASSEPGTGRETQYF
TRBV5-1	-	-	TRBJ1-2	TGCGCCAGCAGCTTGGTGGGGACTCCTAACTATGGCTACACCTTC	CASSLVGTPNYGYTF
TRBV6-5	TRBD1	-	TRBJ1-5	TGTGCCAGCAGGGGACAGGGGCAGAGCAATCAGCCCCAGCATTTT	CASRGQGQSNQPQHF
TRBV12-3/TRBV12-4	TRBD1	few	TRBJ1-1	TGTGCCAGCAGCAGGGACAGTGAAGCTTTCTTT	CASSRDSEAFF
TRBV7-2	TRBD1	-	TRBJ1-6	TGTGCCAGCAGCCTAGGGACAGGGTATTCACCCCTCCACTTT	CASSLGTGYSPLHF
TRBV12-3/TRBV12-4	-	-	TRBJ2-2	TGTGCCAGCCTCGTCACCGGGGAGCTGTTTTTT	CASLVTGELFF
TRBV28	-	-	TRBJ1-1	TGTGCCAGCAGTTTCGTGAGGACTGAAGCTTTCTTT	CASSFVRTEAFF
TRBV20-1	TRBD1	once	TRBJ1-2	TGCAGTGCTAGTCTTCCAGGGGGCTATGGCTACACCTTC	CSASLPGGYGYTF
TRBV5-5	-	-	TRBJ1-1	TGTGCCAGCAGCCGGGGAGAAGCTATGAACACTGAAGCTTTCTTT	CASSRGEAMNTEAFF
TRBV6-2/TRBV6-3	-	few	TRBJ1-2	TGTGCCAGCAGTTACAGTCTCGGTCTGAATGGCTACACCTTC	CASSYSLGLNGYTF
TRBV19	-	-	TRBJ2-2	TGTGCCAGTAGTACCGGTATACGACAGCCGAACACCGGGGAGCTGTTTTTT	CASSTGIRQPNTGELFF
TRBV19	TRBD1	-	TRBJ1-5	TGTGCCAGTAGTATAGACATCCCCCGCAGGGGGATCAATCAGCCCCAGCATTTT	CASSIDIPRRGINQPQHF
TRBV29-1	TRBD1	-	TRBJ2-2	TGCAGCACGACGACAGGGGGCACCGGGGAGCTGTTTTTT	CSTTTGGTGELFF
TRBV18	TRBD1	-	TRBJ1-3	TGTGCCAGCTCACCGGGGGACAGGGGGGGTTCTTCTGGAAACACCATATATTTT	CASSPGDRGGSSGNTIYF
TRBV5-1	TRBD2	once	TRBJ2-7	TGCGCCAGCAGCTTGGCGCTAGCGGGGGGCTACGAGCAGTACTTC	CASSLALAGGYEQYF
TRBV7-2	TRBD2	-	TRBJ2-1	TGTGCCAGCAGCTTAGTAGCGGGAGTAAATGAGCAGTTCTTC	CASSLVAGVNEQFF
TRBV5-5	-	-	TRBJ2-4	TGTGCCAGCAGCTTTGGTGGGGGAGGCGCCAAAAACATTCAGTACTTC	CASSFGGGGAKNIQYF
TRBV21-1	-	-	TRBJ2-4	TGTGCCAGCTTCCGGGGGGGAACGTTAGGCAAAAACATTCAGTACTTC	CASFRGGTLGKNIQYF
TRBV4-3	TRBD2	-	TRBJ2-1	TGCGCCAGCAGCCAGGGACTAGCGGATTGGAATAAGCAGTTCTTC	CASSQGLADWNKQFF
TRBV7-6	-	-	TRBJ2-2	TGTGCCAGCAGCTTAGACAGGGTTAACACCGGGGAGCTGTTTTTT	CASSLDRVNTGELFF
TRBV2	-	-	TRBJ1-1	TGTGCCAGCAGTGAAGAATTCAGGCGGGGCACTGAAGCTTTCTTT	CASSEEFRRGTEAFF
TRBV11-2	-	-	TRBJ2-5	TGTGCCAGCAGCTTAGGCAGGGGTCAAGAGACCCAGTACTTC	CASSLGRGQETQYF
TRBV19	TRBD2	-	TRBJ2-1	TGTGCCAGTAGGGAACTAGCGGGAGTTGCCAATGAGCAGTTCTTC	CASRELAGVANEQFF
TRBV11-2	TRBD2	-	TRBJ2-3	TGTGCCAGCAGCTTAGATGGTTCCCTAGCGGGGAGAGATACGCAGTATTTT	CASSLDGSLAGRDTQYF
TRBV6-6	TRBD2	-	TRBJ2-5	TGTGCCAGCAGCCCACTCTGGGGACTAGCGGGAGCCCCCGTGGGGGAGACCCAGTACTTC	CASSPLWGLAGAPVGETQYF
TRBV6-5	TRBD1	-	TRBJ1-2	TGTGCCAGCAGTCTACAGGGGGCCAATGGCTACACCTTC	CASSLQGANGYTF
TRBV11-2	-	-	TRBJ2-1	TGTGCCACCTCCCGGAGCGGGCAGCGCCCTCCCGGTGAGCAGTTCTTC	CATSRSGQRPPGEQFF
TRBV18	-	-	TRBJ2-2	TGTGCCAGCTCACTCCGAACAGGGAACGCCGGGGAGCTGTTTTTT	CASSLRTGNAGELFF
TRBV7-3	TRBD2	-	TRBJ2-2	TGTGCCAGCAGCGCTTCGTGGGGCAGGGCGGGAGCCGGGGAGCTGTTTTTT	CASSASWGRAGAGELFF
TRBV5-1	TRBD1	-	TRBJ1-1	TGCGCCAGCAGCGTAAACCGGGACAGCCTTGAAGCTTTCTTT	CASSVNRDSLEAFF
TRBV6-5	TRBD1	few	TRBJ1-5	TGTGCCAGCAGTTCCGGGACAGGGGCGCATCAGCCCCAGCATTTT	CASSSGTGAHQPQHF
TRBV10-2	TRBD1	-	TRBJ1-1	TGCGCCAGCAGTGAGTCTGGACAGGGAATCACTGAAGCTTTCTTT	CASSESGQGITEAFF
TRBV14	TRBD1	-	TRBJ2-5	TGTGCCAGCAGCCCTCGGGACAGGGTAGTGGAGACCCAGTACTTC	CASSPRDRVVETQYF
TRBV19	-	-	TRBJ1-5	TGTGCCAGTAGGTCGCCAGGGGCCAATCAGCCCCAGCATTTT	CASRSPGANQPQHF
TRBV6-4	-	-	TRBJ2-3	TGTGCCAGCAGTGACTCGAGACGTGGAGGGCCAGATACGCAGTATTTT	CASSDSRRGGPDTQYF
TRBV5-8	-	-	TRBJ1-2	TGTGCCAGCAACCGGGTTAACTATGGCTACACCTTC	CASNRVNYGYTF
TRBV9	TRBD1	-	TRBJ1-2	TGTGCCAGCAGCGCTAGGACAGGGGAGGGTGGCTACACCTTC	CASSARTGEGGYTF
TRBV7-9	TRBD1	-	TRBJ2-4	TGTGCCAGCAGCACTAGTGGGGACAGGGTCATTCAGTACTTC	CASSTSGDRVIQYF
TRBV5-1	TRBD1	-	TRBJ2-4	TGCGCCAGCAGCTACTCGACAGGGGGAGGCGCCAAAAACATTCAGTACTTC	CASSYSTGGGAKNIQYF
TRBV6-6	TRBD1	-	TRBJ1-2	TGTGCCAGCAGTTTGGACAGGGGTCACTATGGCTACACCTTC	CASSLDRGHYGYTF
TRBV27	TRBD2	-	TRBJ2-7	TGTGCCAGCAGTTTATCTAGCGGGAGCGCTGTTTCCTACGAGCAGTACTTC	CASSLSSGSAVSYEQYF
TRBV5-6	-	-	TRBJ2-7	TGTGCCAGCAGCTTGGTGGAGCGCGAGCAGTACTTC	CASSLVEREQYF
TRBV6-5	-	-	TRBJ2-7	TGTGCCAGCAGTTTAACCTATACGGGAACCATCTACGAGCAGTACTTC	CASSLTYTGTIYEQYF
TRBV7-2	TRBD1	-	TRBJ2-1	TGTGCCAGCAGCATCAGGACAGGGGGGGTTCGGAATGAGCAGTTCTTC	CASSIRTGGVRNEQFF
TRBV27	-	-	TRBJ1-4	TGTGCCAGCAAAGTTACAGGCTATAATGAAAAACTGTTTTTT	CASKVTGYNEKLFF